This record concerns one TCR beta chain sequence. Antigen: not known. CDR1 is SGHRS and CDR2 is YFSETQ in the germline V gene. Trimming at V came to 5 bases and at J to 3 bases, leaving 2 bases not matched to a gene. The CDR3 consists of 14 residues. Sequencing used immunoSEQ multiplex PCR; TCRdb keeps in-frame clones, though not all of them. The sample contains about 68,000 clones, over 80% of which appear only once. These data come from a study of cytomegalovirus exposure and HLA in healthy donors. On the study more broadly: The approximately 120 validation repertoires were produced on the same platform as the roughly 720 repertoires of the first cohort. This was reported in a later analysis.

Study-level findings and limits: In vitro confirmation showed three CMV-associated chains to be CMV antigen specific.

The chain is built from TRBV5-1 and TRBJ2-1, with 10 bases matching TRBD2. The TCR originated in a man between 18 and 35 years old in good health and CMV-seronegative. Input material: PBMCs. CDR3 protein: CASRGTSVYNEQFF. The CDR3 DNA reads TGCGCCAGCAGAGGGACTAGCGTCTACAATGAGCAGTTCTTC.